This T cell receptor (beta chain) emerged from a study of identifying expanded T cells in peripheral blood. Notes on this clone: Its specificity is unknown.

Findings and limits, study-wide: Over two and four weeks, about 15 and 19 clones changed, versus 1.2 between replicates.

During the collection period, no donor immune events like infections were recorded. This table comes from immunoSEQ multiplex PCR, and its TCRdb copy is limited to in-frame clones, with some not included. Altogether about 94,000 clones are present, 88% being singletons, with the ten largest covering 5.5% to 6%. V lost 5 bases to trimming and J lost 7 bases, with 15 bases between them. This CDR3 comprises 15 residues. Germline CDR1 and CDR2: SGHAT and FQNNGV. The specimen was blood. The V and J genes are TRBV11-2 and TRBJ1-6, with D possibly TRBD1 on 5 matching bases. The clonotype comes from a person aged 18 to 69 in good health. DNA for the CDR3: TGTGCCAGCAGCACGGGGGTTGTGGGGAATTCACCCCTCCACTTT. It is translated as CASSTGVVGNSPLHF.